The sample holds many counts of the clone carrying this T cell receptor beta chain. Its specificity is not known. The data were taken from a study of CD8 T cells in ankylosing spondylitis. Study conclusions and caveats: Prior literature has documented some motif variants in synovial fluid and blood from reactive arthritis. Clones linked to disease, bearing a CD8+ phenotype, were relatively rare in peripheral blood. Disease-linked clones were reportedly significantly enriched in matched ankylosing spondylitis synovial fluid. Ankylosing spondylitis blood appeared to carry a characteristic TCR beta motif of roughly 8 highly homologous variants.

The germline gives CDR1 DFQATT, CDR2 SNEGSKA (reference sequence). Trimming shortened V by 6 bases and J by 6 bases, and 13 bases separated the two germline ends. This CDR3 contains 12 residues. TCRdb recomputed calls from the 5' RACE reads with MiXCR, one row per CDR3 protein. The data hold more than 500,000 distinct CDR3 sequences, with approximately 5% observed a single time. The chain uses TRBV20-1 and TRBJ2-3; no clear D gene. Sequencing was done on a sample of blood, either unsorted or a sorted T cell fraction (not recorded which). This TCR came from a male donor with ankylosing spondylitis. Written as DNA, the CDR3 is TGCAGTGCCCAACTACCTCCCGATACGCAGTATTTT. This encodes CSAQLPPDTQYF.